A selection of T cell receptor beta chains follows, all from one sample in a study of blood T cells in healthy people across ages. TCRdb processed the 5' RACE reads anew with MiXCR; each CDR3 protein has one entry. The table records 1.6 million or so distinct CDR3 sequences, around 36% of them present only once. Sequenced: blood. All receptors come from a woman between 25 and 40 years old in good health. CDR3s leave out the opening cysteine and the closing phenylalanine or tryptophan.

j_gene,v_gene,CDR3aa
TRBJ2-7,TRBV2,ASSGGTGGYEQY
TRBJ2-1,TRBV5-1,ASSLGRATTGNEQF
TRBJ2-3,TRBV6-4,ASSEGTSATQY
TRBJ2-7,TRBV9,ASSAGDGSYEQY
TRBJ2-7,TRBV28,ASSLRGNNFYEQY
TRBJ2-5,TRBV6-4,ASPARAGRSEETQY
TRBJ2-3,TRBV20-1,SARDDTDTQY
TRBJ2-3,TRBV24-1,ATSDWGTGHKEGTQY
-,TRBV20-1,SVPTGGFRYEQY
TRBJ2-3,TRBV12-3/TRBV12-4,ASSPQTVRLADTQY
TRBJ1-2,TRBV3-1,ASSQVQGKGYT
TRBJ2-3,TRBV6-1,AASRKSGAKLTDTQY
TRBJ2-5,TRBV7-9,ASSSDSETQY
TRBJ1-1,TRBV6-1,ASSEGRTTEAF
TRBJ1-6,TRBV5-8,ASSLVSDNSPLH
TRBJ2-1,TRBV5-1,ASSWSTYDEQF
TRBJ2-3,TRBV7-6,ASSPIGLAGGGGRTDTQY
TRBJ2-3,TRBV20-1,SARDPLTSGSTDTQY
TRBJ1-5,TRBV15,ATSRGGTGYWPQH
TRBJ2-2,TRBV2,ASMPGQGASGELF
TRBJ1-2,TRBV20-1,SASGGAVKRRNGYT
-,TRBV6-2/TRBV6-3,ACSQDPGGVARYEQY
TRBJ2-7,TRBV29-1,SVWDRAAYEQY
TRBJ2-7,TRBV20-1,SATRDRYYEQY
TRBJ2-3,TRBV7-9,ASSLMGTGGVWTDTQY
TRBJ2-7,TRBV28,ASSFLGQDRDYEQY
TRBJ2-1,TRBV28,ASSLGLLSYNEQF
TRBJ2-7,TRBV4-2,ASSQDPAVTYEQY
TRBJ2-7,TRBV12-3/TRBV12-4,ASSFGDRYEQY
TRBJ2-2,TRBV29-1,SVFSGVGELF
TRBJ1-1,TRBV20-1,SARDLNRGLGTEAF
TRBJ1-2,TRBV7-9,ASSLGQGKGYT
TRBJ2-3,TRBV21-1,ASSKSRRGLAGDPQIRSI
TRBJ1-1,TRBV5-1,ASSPDRSNTEAF
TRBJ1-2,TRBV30,AWTRGAQGGYT
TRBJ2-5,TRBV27,ASSRTLGQETQY
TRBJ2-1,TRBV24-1,ATSDHTGTTYNEQF
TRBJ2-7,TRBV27,ASSLLRGHEQY
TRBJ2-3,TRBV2,ASMMRGVTDTQY
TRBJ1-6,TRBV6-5,ASSYWPPLRSQGNSPLH
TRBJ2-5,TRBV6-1,ASSEAQRGLQETQY